The 9 T cell receptor beta chains in this list originate from one sample, sequenced in a study of blood T cell repertoires in COVID-19. Measured with immunoSEQ multiplex PCR; TCRdb has only the in-frame clones, and not every one. Found here are over 25,000 clones, 91% of them singletons; the top ten hold under 4.5%. Sequenced sample: peripheral blood. Receptor source: a man between 60 and 75 years old with acute or convalescent COVID-19.

The genes are TRBV6-5 and TRBJ1-1; no reliable D call. The CDR3 has 14 residues. The germline CDR1 and CDR2 sequences are MNHEY and SVGAGI. V shed 10 bases and J shed 0 bases, with 15 bases lying between them. DNA for the CDR3: TGTGCCACCAGCAATAATCCTATGAACACTGAAGCTTTCTTT. Its translation: CATSNNPMNTEAFF.

The chain is built from TRBV18 and TRBJ1-6, with D possibly TRBD1 on 6 matching bases. The germline V gene has CDR1 KGHSH and CDR2 LQKENI. Trimming took 8 bases from V and 4 from J, leaving 9 bases between them. The CDR3 has 13 residues. The CDR3 reads CASGQSYNSPLHF. The CDR3 nucleotides are TGTGCCAGCGGACAGAGTTATAATTCACCCCTCCACTTT.

The rearrangement links TRBV11-3 to TRBJ2-1, with 10 positions matching TRBD2. V lost 5 bases to trimming and J lost 4 bases; unmatched junction nucleotides: 8. Germline CDR1 SGHNT, CDR2 YENEEA. The CDR3 is made up of 16 amino acids. CDR3 region: CASSPSIAGGYNEQFF. Here the CDR3 DNA reads TGTGCCAGCAGCCCCAGCATAGCGGGAGGATACAATGAGCAGTTCTTC.

This clone has just a few counts. The chain links TRBV28 to TRBJ1-4, with a possible D match to TRBD1 (6 bases). The CDR3 is made up of 16 amino acids. CDR1 is MDHEN, CDR2 SYDVKM, per germline. The V end was cut by 6 bases, the J end by 8 bases, with 22 bases between. The DNA for the CDR3 is TGTGCCAGCAGCCAATTCGGCGGGGGCGGAGGGGAAAAACTGTTTTTT. Translating it yields CASSQFGGGGGEKLFF.

This chain uses TRBV19 with TRBJ2-1; no clear D gene. The V gene lost 1 base and the J gene lost 10 bases, with 11 bases spanning the gap. Germline loops: CDR1 LNHDA, CDR2 SQIVND (reference sequence). The CDR3 totals 13 residues. The CDR3 sequence is CASSIVSSREQFF. CDR3 DNA sequence: TGTGCCAGTAGTATAGTTTCTTCGAGAGAGCAGTTCTTC.

The V call is TRBV3-1 (or the pseudogene TRBV3-2), the J call TRBJ1-6, with 7 bases matching TRBD1. CDR3 length: 14 amino acids. CDR1 is LGHDT and CDR2 is YNNKEL in the germline V gene (reference sequence). The J segment lost 4 bases and the V segment lost 4 bases, leaving 1 base of the junction unmatched. This CDR3 is CASSPGGYNSPLHF. The CDR3 DNA reads as TGTGCCAGCAGCCCAGGGGGTTATAATTCACCCCTCCACTTT.

V is TRBV6-5 and J is TRBJ1-1; 10 bases agree with TRBD1. Trimming removed 5 bases from V and 6 bases from J; junction bases left unmatched: 9. CDR1 and CDR2 from the germline V gene are MNHEY and SVGAGI. The CDR3 runs 15 residues. The CDR3 nucleotides read TGTGCCAGCAGTAGGGAGGACAGGGGGGGTCCTGAAGCTTTCTTT. Protein sequence: CASSREDRGGPEAFF.

This chain joins TRBV3-1 (or the pseudogene TRBV3-2) and TRBJ1-2; the D gene is possibly TRBD1 (6 bases). Germline CDR1 LGHDT, CDR2 YNNKEL (reference sequence). V lost 4 bases and J lost 8, with 20 bases in between. The CDR3 runs 15 residues. The CDR3 DNA sequence: TGTGCCAGCAGCCCCCAGGCGGGGGCATTTGGGGGCTACACCTTC. This codes for CASSPQAGAFGGYTF.

This chain joins TRBV27 and TRBJ2-3; no clear D gene. This CDR3 is 13 amino acids long. Germline CDR1 and CDR2: MNHEY and SMNVEV (reference sequence). V was cut by 6 bases and J by 5 bases, with 12 bases left in between. The CDR3 sequence is CASSRIGGDTQYF. CDR3 nucleotide sequence: TGTGCCAGCAGCCGGATCGGCGGAGATACGCAGTATTTT.